These 3 T cell receptor beta chains were all obtained from the same sample, sequenced in a study of cytomegalovirus exposure and HLA in healthy donors. PCR involved 60 Vbeta and 13 Jbeta primers. The protocol was immunoSEQ multiplex PCR, while the TCRdb copy is restricted to in-frame clones and leaves out a portion. The sample lists fewer than 250,000 clones; approximately 79% were seen once. The sample consisted of PBMCs. The origin of the receptors is a male donor in good health and CMV-seronegative.

V gene TRBV5-1 combines with J gene TRBJ1-3, with TRBD1 as a possible D gene (6 bases). The V gene's germline CDR1 is SGHRS and CDR2 YFSETQ. Trimming stripped 4 bases from V and 4 bases from J, with 12 bases between. The CDR3 has 14 residues. CDR3 bases: TGCGCCAGCAGCACGACGGGACAAGGAAACACCATATATTTT. Translating gives CASSTTGQGNTIYF.

This clone was observed a few times. The chain links TRBV30 to TRBJ2-5; TRBD1 matches 8 bases. The junction had 6 bases not matched to a gene; V was cut back by 0 bases and J by 9 bases. The CDR3 is 13 residues long. Per the germline V gene, CDR1 is GTSNPN and CDR2 is SVGIG (reference sequence). The CDR3 reads CAWSVDRGGSQYF. The DNA of the CDR3 is TGTGCCTGGAGTGTAGACAGGGGTGGGTCCCAGTACTTC.

The V gene is TRBV7-8, the J gene TRBJ2-5; TRBD2 matches at 10 bases. CDR3 length equals 18 residues. The germline V gene encodes CDR1 SGHVS and CDR2 FQNEAQ. V lost 6 bases, J lost 5 bases, and 18 bases stayed unmatched. CDR3 coding DNA: TGTGCCAGCAGAACTAGAAGTTCTAGCGGGAGACGGGGTGAGACCCAGTACTTC. Its protein is CASRTRSSSGRRGETQYF.